A selection of T cell receptor beta chains follows, all from one sample in a study of technical replicates of blood from a few donors. Profiling relied on immunoSEQ multiplex PCR, and the TCRdb table lists in-frame clones only, not all of them. The sample shows more than 80,000 clones, around 96% of them seen only once. The sequencing input was T cells isolated from PBMCs. Receptors were obtained from a human donor in good health. The CDR3 runs from the conserved cysteine through the conserved F or W. D genes are given only for firm matches. Clone size is given for some rows only: seen once, a few or many times, or a class if the clone is expanded.

v_call	j_call	clone_size	d_call	cdr3_nt	cdr3_aa
TRBV5-6	TRBJ2-7	.	.	TGTGCCAGCAGCGCGGGGATGCCCTACGAGCAGTACTTC	CASSAGMPYEQYF
TRBV7-3	TRBJ2-3	.	.	TGTGCCAGCAGCCCCCTAGCATTACGCACAGATACGCAGTATTTT	CASSPLALRTDTQYF
TRBV7-3	TRBJ1-1	.	TRBD1	TGTGCCAGCAGCTACCGAGACAGGGTTACTGAAGCTTTCTTT	CASSYRDRVTEAFF
TRBV19	TRBJ1-2	.	TRBD1	TGTGCCAGTAGTATGTGGGACAGGGACTATGGCTACACCTTC	CASSMWDRDYGYTF
TRBV19	TRBJ2-2	.	TRBD1	TGTGCCAGTAGCGGACAGGGTGTGACCGGGGAGCTGTTTTTT	CASSGQGVTGELFF
TRBV7-8	TRBJ2-7	once	TRBD2	TGTGCCAGCAGCAAAGGGACTAGCGATGAATCCTACGAGCAGTACTTC	CASSKGTSDESYEQYF
TRBV7-2	TRBJ1-5	.	.	TGTGCCAGCAGCTTAGCGCAGGGGAGCAATCAGCCCCAGCATTTT	CASSLAQGSNQPQHF
TRBV7-9	TRBJ2-5	once	.	TGTGCCAGCAGCCTTGACCTAGCCACTACCTTAAGGGAGACCCAGTACTTC	CASSLDLATTLRETQYF
TRBV7-9	TRBJ2-7	.	.	TGTGCCAGCAGCTTAGAAAGGCTAGACCCCTACGAGCAGTACTTC	CASSLERLDPYEQYF
TRBV11-3	TRBJ2-5	once	TRBD2	TGTGCCAGCAGTCAAACTAGCGGGAGGTTTTTAGGGGAGACCCAGTACTTC	CASSQTSGRFLGETQYF
TRBV5-1	TRBJ1-3	.	.	TGCGCCAGCAGCTTGGCAGGGTATGGAAACACCATATATTTT	CASSLAGYGNTIYF
TRBV6-5	TRBJ2-2	.	.	TGTGCCAGCAGTTCGGACAGATACACCGGGGAGCTGTTTTTT	CASSSDRYTGELFF
TRBV28	TRBJ2-7	.	.	TGTGCCAGCAGTTTAGGTAGTTGGGGCTACTACGAGCAGTACTTC	CASSLGSWGYYEQYF
TRBV25-1	TRBJ2-3	.	TRBD2	TGTGCCAGCAGTGATAGCGGGAGGGCCTTAGATACGCAGTATTTT	CASSDSGRALDTQYF
TRBV4-2	TRBJ2-7	.	TRBD2	TGTGCCAGCAGCCAAGAAGCGGCGGGAGGGCCGGGGGAGCAGTACTTC	CASSQEAAGGPGEQYF
TRBV4-3	TRBJ1-1	.	TRBD1	TGCGCCAGCAGCCAAGCCCGACAGGGATACTCTGAAGCTTTCTTT	CASSQARQGYSEAFF
TRBV7-2	TRBJ1-1	.	.	TGTGCCAGCAGCTTAAACGGGAACACTGAAGCTTTCTTT	CASSLNGNTEAFF
TRBV27	TRBJ2-3	.	TRBD1	TGCGCAGCAAGAGGGGGACAGTGGACAGATACGCAGTATTTT	CAARGGQWTDTQYF
TRBV29-1	TRBJ2-2	.	.	TGCAGCGCCCCCGGGACTTCGAACACCGGGGAGCTGTTTTTT	CSAPGTSNTGELFF
TRBV6-1	TRBJ1-2	.	.	TGTGCCAGCAGTGAACCAGGGACATTTAACTATGGCTACACCTTC	CASSEPGTFNYGYTF
TRBV7-9	TRBJ2-3	.	TRBD1	TGTGCCAGCAGCTTAAACCTATTGACAGGGGTCAGCACAGATACGCAGTATTTT	CASSLNLLTGVSTDTQYF
TRBV25-1	TRBJ1-2	.	.	TGTGCCAGCAGTGAGGGGGCAGGGCCGGGCTATGGCTACACCTTC	CASSEGAGPGYGYTF
TRBV28	TRBJ1-3	.	.	TGTGCCAGCAGTTTGGAGGGGACTGGAAACACCATATATTTT	CASSLEGTGNTIYF
TRBV4-2	TRBJ2-7	.	.	TGTGCCAGCAGCCAGGATATAGACAGCCTGACAGACGAGCAGTACTTC	CASSQDIDSLTDEQYF
TRBV9	TRBJ2-1	.	TRBD1	TGTGCCAGCAGCGTAGCGGGGACAGCCCTCAATGAGCAGTTCTTC	CASSVAGTALNEQFF
TRBV11-2	TRBJ2-1	.	.	TGTGCCAGCAAAATTATGACTGCCCCCAATGAGCAGTTCTTC	CASKIMTAPNEQFF
TRBV28	TRBJ1-1	.	TRBD1	TGTGCCAGCAGCCGGGACAGGCTTTTGAACACTGAAGCTTTCTTT	CASSRDRLLNTEAFF
TRBV6-5	TRBJ1-5	once	.	TGTGCCAGCAGCTCGGACAGTTATAGCAATCAGCCCCAGCATTTT	CASSSDSYSNQPQHF
TRBV9	TRBJ2-5	once	.	TGTGCCAGCAGCGTAGGTGTCGGGGGAGGTATGGAGACCCAGTACTTC	CASSVGVGGGMETQYF
TRBV7-2	TRBJ2-2	.	TRBD2	TGTGCCAGCAGCTTAGCGAGTAGCGGGTTCGGGGAGCTGTTTTTT	CASSLASSGFGELFF
TRBV28	TRBJ1-2	.	TRBD1	TGTGCCAGCAGCACCCTAAGGGGGCGAGTCGGCTACACCTTC	CASSTLRGRVGYTF
TRBV6-5	TRBJ1-1	.	TRBD1	TGTGCCAGCAGTTTTTCCGGGACAGGGAACACTGAAGCTTTCTTT	CASSFSGTGNTEAFF
TRBV27	TRBJ2-7	.	.	TGTGCCAGCAGTTTCAGCAGGGGTTCCTACGAGCAGTACTTC	CASSFSRGSYEQYF
TRBV11-2	TRBJ2-7	.	TRBD1	TGTGCCAGCAGCCCCCCAGGGGGCGTCTACGAGCAGTACTTC	CASSPPGGVYEQYF
TRBV11-2	TRBJ2-7	.	TRBD2	TGTGCCAGCAGCTCCCTAGCGGGAGAGAGATACGAGCAGTACTTC	CASSSLAGERYEQYF
TRBV27	TRBJ2-2	.	.	TGTGCCAGCAGTTCCCTGGACAGTCCCAACACCGGGGAGCTGTTTTTT	CASSSLDSPNTGELFF
TRBV6-1	TRBJ2-7	.	.	TGTGCCAGCAGTGACCAGGGATTACACGAGCAGTACTTC	CASSDQGLHEQYF
TRBV7-2	TRBJ2-1	.	TRBD2	TGTGCCAGCAGCGACGGACTAGCGCAGGAACAGTTCTTC	CASSDGLAQEQFF
TRBV9	TRBJ2-7	.	.	TGTGCCAGCAGCGAGGGGGGGGTCAGCTCCTACGAGCAGTACTTC	CASSEGGVSSYEQYF
TRBV6-5	TRBJ2-6	once	TRBD1	TGTGCCAGCAGTAATCAGGGGGCTGGGGCCAACGTCCTGACTTTC	CASSNQGAGANVLTF
TRBV11-2	TRBJ2-7	.	.	TGTGCCAGCAGATCGGGGTCCTACGAGCAGTACTTC	CASRSGSYEQYF
TRBV7-2	TRBJ1-5	.	.	TGTGCCAGCAGCTTAGCGCCCGGAGTGCCCCAGCATTTT	CASSLAPGVPQHF
TRBV9	TRBJ2-7	.	TRBD1	TGTGCCAGCAGCCGACAGGGTTCGTACGAGCAGTACTTC	CASSRQGSYEQYF
TRBV7-9	TRBJ1-1	.	.	TGTGCCAGCAGCTTAGCCGCAGACATGAACACTGAAGCTTTCTTT	CASSLAADMNTEAFF
TRBV4-2	TRBJ2-5	once	TRBD1	TGTGCCAGCAGCCAAGAAAGGGGGCCTTGGGAGACCCAGTACTTC	CASSQERGPWETQYF
TRBV11-3	TRBJ2-3	.	.	TGTGCCAGCAGCCCAAGAGGAGGGTCATTGTCAACTAGCACAGATACGCAGTATTTT	CASSPRGGSLSTSTDTQYF
TRBV5-1	TRBJ1-4	.	.	TGCGCCAGCAGCTTGGAACAACAGGGTCGCGAAAAACTGTTTTTT	CASSLEQQGREKLFF
TRBV2	TRBJ2-3	once	.	TGTGCCAGCAGGAGGGGGGGAGGCACAGATACGCAGTATTTT	CASRRGGGTDTQYF
TRBV11-2	TRBJ2-2	.	.	TGTGCCAGCAGCCCATTGGTGGTAGAACGCACCGGGGAGCTGTTTTTT	CASSPLVVERTGELFF
TRBV4-3	TRBJ2-1	.	.	TGCGCCAGCAGCCAAGAACTTGTACCGTCTATCAATGAGCAGTTCTTC	CASSQELVPSINEQFF
TRBV4-3	TRBJ2-3	.	TRBD2	TGCGCCAGCAGCCGAAGAGCGGGAGGGCCACAAGATACGCAGTATTTT	CASSRRAGGPQDTQYF
TRBV28	TRBJ1-3	.	.	TGTGCCAGCAGTTTAAGGGGGACGGCTGGAAACACCATATATTTT	CASSLRGTAGNTIYF
TRBV5-5	TRBJ2-3	.	.	TGTGCCAGCAGCTTGGTTAGCGGACTCACAGATACGCAGTATTTT	CASSLVSGLTDTQYF
TRBV30	TRBJ2-1	.	TRBD2	TGTGCCTGGAGTAGCGGGACTAGCGACCAGTTGTTCTTC	CAWSSGTSDQLFF
TRBV10-2	TRBJ1-4	once	.	TGCGCCAGCAGTGAGCCAGGCGGGGCCGCAACTAATGAAAAACTGTTTTTT	CASSEPGGAATNEKLFF